The 22 T cell receptor beta chains reported below all come from one sample, sequenced in a study of blood T cell repertoires in COVID-19. Data came from immunoSEQ multiplex PCR; TCRdb stores just in-frame clones and leaves some out. This table has about 210,000 clones, 80% appearing once. Sequencing used PBMCs or T cells enriched from blood (not recorded which). These receptors all stem from a man in his thirties or forties with acute COVID-19.

This clone occurred once. This chain links TRBV7-6 with TRBJ2-3, with 10 bases matching TRBD2. This CDR3 contains 15 residues. J lost 1 base, V lost 4 bases, and 2 bases had no gene match. Germline CDR1 is SGHVS and CDR2 is FNYEAQ. The CDR3 region has the DNA TGTGCCAGCAGCTCCGGGACTAGCGGCACAGATACGCAGTATTTT. This translates into CASSSGTSGTDTQYF. Full variable domain (missing parts from reference TRBV7-6 and TRBJ2-3): GAGVSQSPRYKVTKRGQDVALRCDPISGHVSLYWYRQALGQGPEFLTYFNYEAQQDKSGLPNDRFSAERPEGSISTLTIQRTEQRDSAMYRCASSSGTSGTDTQYFGPGTRLTVL.

CDR3 in DNA: TGCGCCAGCAGCCGGGACAACTCCTATGGCTACACCTTC. Protein: CASSRDNSYGYTF. The chain couples TRBV5-1 to TRBJ1-2; perhaps TRBD1 as D (6 bases). The V gene's germline CDR1 is SGHRS and CDR2 YFSETQ. This CDR3 has 13 residues. The V end was cut by 4 bases, the J end by 4 bases, with 11 bases between.

The V call is TRBV5-1, the J call TRBJ2-2; TRBD1 matches at 7 bases. Germline CDR1 is SGHRS and CDR2 is YFSETQ. The ends lost 4 bases at V and 2 bases at J; junction bases unmatched: 5. The CDR3 consists of 15 residues. The CDR3 loop is CASSIRTGNTGELFF. CDR3 nucleotides: TGCGCCAGCAGCATTCGGACAGGAAACACCGGGGAGCTGTTTTTT.

J is TRBJ1-5 and V is TRBV19; TRBD1 might be the D (6 bases). Deletions cut 4 bases from V and 6 bases from J, with 22 bases between. The CDR3 spans 17 residues. Germline V lookup: CDR1 LNHDA, CDR2 SQIVND (reference sequence). As DNA, the CDR3 is TGTGCCAGTAGTAAGGGGGGGCCCAGTGGAATTGGTCAGCCCCAGCATTTT. This codes for CASSKGGPSGIGQPQHF.

This clone was observed a handful of times. At one end the junction does not follow the germline gene, possibly because of a read error. The chain links TRBV2 to TRBJ1-5; no definite D call. CDR1 and CDR2 (germline): SNHLY, FYNNEI. CDR3 length: 14 amino acids. The CDR3 DNA is TGTGCCAGCAGAGAAGGAACGATAGCTCAGCCCCAGCATTTT. Its translation is CASREGTIAQPQHF.

This chain uses TRBV6-5 with TRBJ2-7, with D possibly matching TRBD2 (6 bases). The CDR3 spans 14 residues. Germline V gene lookup returns CDR1 MNHEY and CDR2 SVGAGI. V was pared by 4 bases and J by 0 bases, with 10 bases between. This chain's CDR3 is CASSLGGSSYEQYF. The CDR3 DNA reads TGTGCCAGCAGTTTGGGGGGAAGCTCCTACGAGCAGTACTTC.

The rearrangement links TRBV9 to TRBJ1-1; D is ambiguous. This CDR3 region has 15 residues. The germline V and J ends were trimmed by 4 bases and 4 bases, with 17 bases remaining between them. From germline, CDR1 is SGDLS and CDR2 YYNGEE. DNA of the CDR3: TGTGCCAGCAGCCTCAACGAGGGATCGATCACTGAAGCTTTCTTT. Encoded protein: CASSLNEGSITEAFF.

This chain uses TRBV5-1 with TRBJ2-5; 8 bases agree with TRBD2. The trim removed 2 bases at V and 0 bases at J, leaving 3 bases unmatched. The CDR3 extends over 15 amino acids. Germline CDR1 SGHRS, CDR2 YFSETQ. The DNA for the CDR3 is TGCGCCAGCAGCTTCGGGGGGGCGTACCAAGAGACCCAGTACTTC. It encodes CASSFGGAYQETQYF.

The chain links TRBV2 to TRBJ1-4, with D perhaps TRBD1 (5 bases). Trimming took 4 bases from V and 4 from J, leaving 10 bases between them. The germline CDR1 and CDR2 sequences are SNHLY and FYNNEI. There are 14 residues in the CDR3. The CDR3 sequence is CASSAGQINEKLFF. In nucleotides, the CDR3 is TGTGCCAGCAGTGCAGGGCAGATTAATGAAAAACTGTTTTTT.

The J gene is TRBJ2-5, the V gene TRBV5-6; D may be TRBD1 (5 bases). Trimming removed 0 bases at V and 0 bases at J, with 15 bases between. This CDR3 has 17 amino acids. Germline lookup yields CDR1 SGHDT and CDR2 YYEEEE. The CDR3: CASSLAETGSYQETQYF. CDR3 nucleotides: TGTGCCAGCAGCTTGGCCGAAACAGGATCGTACCAAGAGACCCAGTACTTC.

This clone occurred a few times. This sequence joins TRBV5-1 and TRBJ1-3, with 12 bases identical to TRBD1. The CDR3 covers 18 residues. The V segment lost 4 bases and the J segment 2 bases; nucleotides outside the gene matches: 10. Germline V gene lookup returns CDR1 SGHRS and CDR2 YFSETQ. CDR3 residues: CASSPEGQGAKAGNTIYF. Written as DNA, the CDR3 is TGCGCCAGCAGCCCTGAGGGACAGGGGGCTAAAGCTGGAAACACCATATATTTT.

This chain connects TRBV24-1 to TRBJ1-6; D uncertain. V dropped 3 bases and J dropped 7 bases, with 12 bases sitting between them. The CDR3 totals 15 residues. Looked up from germline, CDR1 is KGHDR and CDR2 is SFDVKD. DNA of the CDR3: TGTGCCACCAGTGATCGATTCGTAGAAAATTCACCCCTCCACTTT. The encoded protein is CATSDRFVENSPLHF.

The chain joins TRBV6-5 to TRBJ1-6, with no clear D. Trimming removed 2 bases at V and 10 bases at J, with 9 bases between. The germline V gene encodes CDR1 MNHEY and CDR2 SVGAGI. This CDR3 spans 13 amino acids. The chain's CDR3 is CASSYLRGSPLHF. CDR3 coding DNA: TGTGCCAGCAGTTACCTTCGCGGGTCACCCCTCCACTTT.

This chain links TRBV29-1 with TRBJ1-1; 9 bases agree with TRBD1. Germline assignment: CDR1 SQVTM and CDR2 ANQGSEA. The CDR3 is 13 amino acids. V lost 1 base to trimming and J lost 8 bases; unmatched junction nucleotides: 5. CDR3 nucleotides: TGCAGCGTTGAAGGAGGGGACAGGGTGGAAGCTTTCTTT. Translating gives CSVEGGDRVEAFF.

This chain uses TRBV5-4 with TRBJ1-5, with a tentative D call TRBD1 (6 bases). The ends were cut back, 0 bases at V and 6 bases at J, with 13 bases in the middle. The CDR3 loop spans 15 amino acids. In germline, CDR1 is SGHNT, CDR2 YYREEE (reference sequence). The CDR3 sequence: CASSLDGGQGQPQHF. CDR3 sequence (DNA): TGTGCCAGCAGCTTGGACGGGGGGCAGGGTCAGCCCCAGCATTTT.

This sequence joins TRBV5-1 and TRBJ1-1; a possible D gene is TRBD1 (5 bases). Trimming stripped 3 bases from V and 3 bases from J, with 9 bases between. Looked up from germline, CDR1 is SGHRS and CDR2 is YFSETQ. The CDR3 sequence is 13 residues long. The CDR3: CASSSQGYTEAFF. The CDR3 nucleotides read TGCGCCAGCAGCTCGCAGGGTTACACTGAAGCTTTCTTT.

The V gene is TRBV7-2, the J gene TRBJ2-7; D is perhaps TRBD2 (6 bases). CDR1 SGHTA and CDR2 FQGNSA come from the germline V gene. With 2 bases removed from V and 4 bases from J, the gap between germline ends came to 12 bases. The CDR3 consists of 14 residues. CDR3 loop: CASSLRREWYEQYF. CDR3 nucleotide sequence: TGTGCCAGCAGCTTACGGAGGGAATGGTACGAGCAGTACTTC.

This clone appeared once. The chain is built from TRBV9 and TRBJ1-1, with D tentatively TRBD1 (5 bases). Deletions cut 2 bases from V and 1 base from J, with 12 bases between. This CDR3 spans 15 amino acids. Germline V gene lookup returns CDR1 SGDLS and CDR2 YYNGEE. DNA for the CDR3: TGTGCCAGCAGCGTCGGGACTTTGGGGAACACTGAAGCTTTCTTT. Protein sequence: CASSVGTLGNTEAFF. Filled out from reference TRBV9 and TRBJ1-1, the complete variable domain reads DSGVTQTPKHLITATGQRVTLRCSPRSGDLSVYWYQQSLDQGLQFLIQYYNGEERAKGNILERFSAQQFPDLHSELNLSSLELGDSALYFCASSVGTLGNTEAFFGQGTRLTVV.

This clone was counted at least ten times. This rearrangement joins TRBV10-2 to TRBJ2-3; a weak D match, TRBD2 (6 bases). CDR1 WSHSY and CDR2 SAAADI come from the germline V gene. V was pared by 2 bases and J by 3 bases, with 9 bases between. This CDR3 spans 14 amino acids. CDR3 loop: CASSEPGETDTQYF. DNA for the CDR3: TGCGCCAGCAGTGAGCCGGGGGAGACAGATACGCAGTATTTT.

This sequence joins TRBV2 and TRBJ1-1; perhaps TRBD1 as D (6 bases). This CDR3 region has 13 residues. V was cut by 11 bases and J by 2 bases, with 15 bases left in between. Germline V lookup: CDR1 SNHLY, CDR2 FYNNEI. The CDR3 bases are TGTGCCGGGACGGGACACACTAACACTGAAGCTTTCTTT. Its translation: CAGTGHTNTEAFF.

This clone is a singleton in its sample. The chain joins TRBV6-5 to TRBJ1-1, with a tentative D call TRBD1 (5 bases). V was clipped by 10 bases and J by 4 bases, with 13 bases between them. Per the germline V gene, CDR1 is MNHEY and CDR2 is SVGAGI. The CDR3 loop spans 12 amino acids. This CDR3 is CATVQGSTEAFF. The CDR3 DNA reads TGTGCCACCGTTCAGGGATCCACTGAAGCTTTCTTT.

This chain joins TRBV19 and TRBJ1-2; D is unclear. The CDR3 spans 16 residues. Germline V gives CDR1 LNHDA, CDR2 SQIVND (reference sequence). V shed 5 bases and J shed 1 base, with 17 bases lying between them. The CDR3 loop reads CASSPETSRLNYGYTF. The CDR3 nucleotides read TGTGCCAGTAGTCCCGAGACATCCCGTCTTAACTATGGCTACACCTTC.